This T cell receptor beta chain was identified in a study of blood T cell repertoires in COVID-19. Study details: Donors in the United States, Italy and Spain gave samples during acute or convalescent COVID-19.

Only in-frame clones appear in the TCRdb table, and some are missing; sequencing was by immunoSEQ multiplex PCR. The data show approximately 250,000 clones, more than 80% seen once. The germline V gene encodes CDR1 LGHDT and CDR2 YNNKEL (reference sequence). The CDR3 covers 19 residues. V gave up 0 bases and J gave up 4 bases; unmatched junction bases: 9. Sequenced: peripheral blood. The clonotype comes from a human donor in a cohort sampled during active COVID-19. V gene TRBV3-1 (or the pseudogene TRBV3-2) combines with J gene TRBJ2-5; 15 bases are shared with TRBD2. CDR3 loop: CASSQDTGLAGGVGETQYF. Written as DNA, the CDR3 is TGTGCCAGCAGCCAAGATACGGGACTAGCGGGGGGAGTAGGAGAGACCCAGTACTTC.